The 23 T cell receptor beta chains presented below share a single source sample, sequenced in a study of identifying expanded T cells in peripheral blood. Produced via immunoSEQ multiplex PCR; TCRdb's table is partial and in-frame only. The data contain some 72,000 clones, 75% to 90% of them singletons. The sequenced sample was blood. Receptors were obtained from a person aged 18 to 75 in good health.

This clone was counted only a few times. This sequence joins TRBV21-1 and TRBJ2-7; TRBD1, the D gene given by the table, was not confirmed from the DNA. TRBV21-1 corresponds to a pseudogene. The CDR3 has 13 residues. The CDR3 nucleotides read TGTGCCAGCAGCAAAGGGACAACCTACGAGCAGTACTTC. As protein: CASSKGTTYEQYF.

The V and J genes are TRBV4-3 and TRBJ1-1; 8 nucleotides align to TRBD1. The CDR3 has 18 amino acids. The V segment lost 0 bases and the J segment 1 base; nucleotides outside the gene matches: 10. Germline V gene sequence: CDR1 LGHNA, CDR2 YSLEER. The CDR3 region is CASSQDSRTGRANTEAFF. DNA for the CDR3: TGCGCCAGCAGCCAAGACTCCCGGACAGGGAGGGCGAACACTGAAGCTTTCTTT.

This clone is a singleton in its sample. V is TRBV15 and J is TRBJ2-7; a weak D match, TRBD1 (5 bases). Germline CDR1 is LNHNV and CDR2 is YYDKDF (reference sequence). The CDR3 runs 14 residues. The germline V and J ends were trimmed by 1 base and 7 bases, with 14 bases remaining between them. CDR3 sequence (DNA): TGTGCCACCAGCAGAGGACAGACCTCGGCAGAGCAGTACTTC. Translation: CATSRGQTSAEQYF.

The J gene is TRBJ1-6, the V gene TRBV5-5; D not certain. The germline CDR1 and CDR2 sequences are SGHKS and YYEKEE (reference sequence). This CDR3 contains 16 residues. Trimming removed 4 bases at V and 7 bases at J, with 18 bases between. CDR3 sequence reads: CASSLFQDPSNSPLHF. As DNA, the CDR3 is TGTGCCAGCAGCCTATTCCAGGACCCTTCAAATTCACCCCTCCACTTT.

The CDR3 DNA is TGCGCCAGCAGTGGACAGGGGGGACACGAGCAGTACTTC. Its translation is CASSGQGGHEQYF. V is TRBV10-2 and J is TRBJ2-7, with TRBD1 identical over 9 bases. V trimming: 4 bases; J trimming: 5 bases; junction bases outside the gene matches: 3. Looked up from germline, CDR1 is WSHSY and CDR2 is SAAADI. The CDR3 has 13 residues.

In this sample, this clone turned up once. The chain is built from TRBV5-1 and TRBJ2-7, with TRBD2 as a possible D gene (5 bases). The V end was cut by 2 bases, the J end by 2 bases, with 14 bases between. The CDR3 extends over 15 amino acids. CDR1 is SGHRS, CDR2 YFSETQ, per germline. The CDR3 region has the DNA TGCGCCAGCAGCTTCTTAGCGAACCCCACCTACGAGCAGTACTTC. It is translated as CASSFLANPTYEQYF.

The gene calls are TRBV5-4 and TRBJ1-1; D call uncertain. V was cut by 4 bases and J by 2 bases, with 15 bases left in between. CDR3 length: 15 amino acids. CDR1 and CDR2 from the germline V gene are SGHNT and YYREEE (reference sequence). The CDR3 nucleotides are TGTGCCAGCAGCCCTCCTCGGACGGGCAACACTGAAGCTTTCTTT. It specifies CASSPPRTGNTEAFF.

The V gene is TRBV5-4, the J gene TRBJ1-1; D uncertain. The V gene's germline CDR1 is SGHNT and CDR2 YYREEE (reference sequence). This CDR3 is built from 13 residues. Trimming cost V 6 bases and J 0 bases, with 9 bases left between them. CDR3 coding DNA: TGTGCCAGCACCCAGGAGATGAACACTGAAGCTTTCTTT. Amino acids: CASTQEMNTEAFF.

The V call is TRBV25-1, the J call TRBJ2-7, with 10 bases fitting TRBD1. CDR3 length: 13 residues. J lost 13 bases, V lost 0 bases, and 6 bases had no gene match. CDR1 MGHDK and CDR2 SYGVNS come from the germline V gene. The CDR3, as DNA: TGTGCCAGCAGTGAATATAGGGGGACAGGGGCATACTTC. Its translation is CASSEYRGTGAYF.

The chain employs TRBV27 and TRBJ2-7; possible D gene TRBD2, 6 bases. Per the germline V gene, CDR1 is MNHEY and CDR2 is SMNVEV (reference sequence). The CDR3 loop spans 11 amino acids. The V end was cut by 9 bases, the J end by 6 bases, with 12 bases between. This CDR3 reads CASGGPLEQYF. The CDR3 nucleotides are TGTGCCAGTGGAGGGCCGCTCGAGCAGTACTTC.

The rearrangement uses TRBV9 and TRBJ2-1; no definite D call. CDR1 SGDLS and CDR2 YYNGEE come from the germline V gene. Trimming took 0 bases from V and 9 from J, leaving 4 bases between them. There are 11 residues in the CDR3. CDR3 in DNA: TGTGCCAGCAGCGTAGCCGGTGAGCAGTTCTTC. Translating it yields CASSVAGEQFF.

The chain combines TRBV30 with TRBJ1-6; tentative D call: TRBD1 (5 bases). This CDR3 is built from 14 residues. V lost 2 bases and J 7 bases, leaving 12 bases between the germline ends. Germline V CDR1 and CDR2: GTSNPN, SVGIG (reference sequence). As DNA, the CDR3 is TGTGCCTGGAGTAGAGGGGCAGAGAATTCACCCCTCCACTTT. This encodes CAWSRGAENSPLHF.

This clone was detected once. CDR3 bases: TGTGCCAGTAGTATTAACGGGGCCAACGTCCTGACTTTC. Protein product: CASSINGANVLTF. This rearrangement joins TRBV19 to TRBJ2-6, with unresolved D. Germline assignment: CDR1 LNHDA and CDR2 SQIVND (reference sequence). Trimming left V 3 bases short and J 4 bases short, with 4 bases between. The CDR3 extends over 13 amino acids.

The rearrangement joins TRBV28 to TRBJ2-2; D could derive from TRBD1 or TRBD2 (6 bases each). V gave up 2 bases and J gave up 3 bases, with 19 bases separating them. There are 18 residues in the CDR3. Germline-derived CDR1 and CDR2 are MDHEN and SYDVKM. CDR3 nucleotides: TGTGCCAGCAGTTTAATCCCCGGCAGGGGAGGTTACACCGGGGAGCTGTTTTTT. Protein product: CASSLIPGRGGYTGELFF.

The chain recombines TRBV18 with TRBJ1-1; D ambiguous. This CDR3 is built from 15 residues. Germline CDR1 KGHSH, CDR2 LQKENI. V dropped 6 bases and J dropped 1 base, with 15 bases sitting between them. The CDR3 loop is CASSYSGNRNTEAFF. The CDR3 bases are TGTGCCAGCTCCTACTCCGGGAACAGGAACACTGAAGCTTTCTTT.

The chain employs TRBV4-2 and TRBJ1-1; D is undetermined. CDR1 and CDR2 (germline): LGHNA, YNFKEQ. The CDR3 is 12 amino acids. V was pared by 1 base and J by 8 bases, with 8 bases between. CDR3 in amino acids: CASSQGTDEAFF. In DNA form, the CDR3 reads TGTGCCAGCAGCCAAGGGACGGACGAAGCTTTCTTT.

V and J are TRBV11-2 and TRBJ1-2; D remains ambiguous. With 5 bases removed from V and 3 bases from J, the gap between germline ends came to 16 bases. The CDR3 length is 15 residues. The germline V gene has CDR1 SGHAT and CDR2 FQNNGV. The CDR3 nucleotides are TGTGCCAGCAGCATTACTTCTGGGCAGGACTATGGCTACACCTTC. This sequence encodes CASSITSGQDYGYTF.

This clone was observed a handful of times. This chain joins TRBV5-6 and TRBJ2-3; D is uncertain. Trimming shortened V by 4 bases and J by 4 bases, and 7 bases separated the two germline ends. Germline values: CDR1 SGHDT, CDR2 YYEEEE. The CDR3 length is 12 residues. The CDR3 spells CASSDFADTQYF. CDR3 DNA: TGTGCCAGCAGCGACTTCGCAGATACGCAGTATTTT.

This clone showed up just once. The chain recombines TRBV27 with TRBJ2-1; D gene unclear. V was shortened by 2 bases and J by 8 bases, with 13 bases between the two germline ends. CDR3 length: 14 amino acids. CDR1 is MNHEY and CDR2 is SMNVEV in the germline V gene (reference sequence). The CDR3: CASSLISPRDEQFF. In nucleotides, the CDR3 is TGTGCCAGCAGTTTAATATCCCCACGAGATGAGCAGTTCTTC.

The rearrangement uses TRBV11-2 and TRBJ2-5, with 9 bases lining up with TRBD1. Germline CDR1 and CDR2: SGHAT and FQNNGV. Trimming took 4 bases from V and 11 from J; bases not matched to a gene: 8. The CDR3 sequence is 13 residues long. CDR3 sequence: CASSSRQGVVQYF. The CDR3 DNA is TGTGCCAGCAGCTCCCGACAGGGGGTCGTACAGTACTTC.

The V and J genes are TRBV2 and TRBJ2-2; D remains unclear. This CDR3 comprises 14 residues. V lost 6 bases to trimming and J lost 5 bases, with 13 bases between them. Germline V gene sequence: CDR1 SNHLY, CDR2 FYNNEI. In nucleotides, the CDR3 is TGTGCCAGCAGCGCTGAGGCCCAGACCGGGGAGCTGTTTTTT. This translates into CASSAEAQTGELFF. Full variable domain (outside the CDR3, taken from reference TRBV2 and TRBJ2-2): EPEVTQTPSHQVTQMGQEVILRCVPISNHLYFYWYRQILGQKVEFLVSFYNNEISEKSEIFDDQFSVERPDGSNFTLKIRSTKLEDSAMYFCASSAEAQTGELFFGEGSRLTVL.

The chain links TRBV30 to TRBJ2-5; TRBD2 matches at 8 bases. V lost 2 bases, J lost 5 bases, and 7 bases stayed unmatched. The CDR3 extends over 14 amino acids. Germline V gene sequence: CDR1 GTSNPN, CDR2 SVGIG (reference sequence). The CDR3 loop reads CAWSPRGGPETQYF. Here the CDR3 DNA reads TGTGCCTGGAGTCCTCGGGGGGGCCCGGAGACCCAGTACTTC.

V is TRBV9 and J is TRBJ2-1, with 9 bases fitting TRBD1. Germline-derived CDR1 and CDR2 are SGDLS and YYNGEE. The CDR3 totals 15 residues. Germline trimming cut 3 bases from V and 2 bases from J; bases unmatched to any gene: 3. The CDR3 sequence: CASSDRQGAYNEQFF. DNA for the CDR3: TGTGCCAGCAGCGACCGACAGGGGGCCTACAATGAGCAGTTCTTC.